The 32 T cell receptor beta chains below come from one sample, sequenced in a study of fetal regulatory T cell absence and autoimmunity. Clones were read by immunoSEQ multiplex PCR, and TCRdb kept only the in-frame ones, dropping some. The top ten clones hold 2% of a sample with 95,000 to 100,000 clones, roughly 70% of them seen once. The specimen sequenced was pancreas tissue. Receptor source: a male donor with IPEX syndrome.

In regard to this clone: Other DNA sequences in the same sample also yield this CDR3. The rearrangement links TRBV9 to TRBJ2-1, with TRBD2 matching over 12 bases. The germline V gene encodes CDR1 SGDLS and CDR2 YYNGEE. The V segment lost 2 bases and the J segment 4 bases; nucleotides outside the gene matches: 1. The CDR3 sequence is 15 residues long. This CDR3 is CASSVGLAGYNEQFF. The CDR3 DNA sequence: TGTGCCAGCAGCGTCGGACTAGCGGGATACAATGAGCAGTTCTTC. Using reference TRBV9 and TRBJ2-1 for the parts outside the CDR3, the full variable domain is DSGVTQTPKHLITATGQRVTLRCSPRSGDLSVYWYQQSLDQGLQFLIQYYNGEERAKGNILERFSAQQFPDLHSELNLSSLELGDSALYFCASSVGLAGYNEQFFGPGTRLTVL.

This clone was detected once. This chain uses TRBV12-5 with TRBJ2-3; 10 positions match TRBD2. In germline, CDR1 is LGHNT, CDR2 FRNRAP. CDR3 length equals 16 residues. V trimming: 3 bases; J trimming: 2 bases; junction bases outside the gene matches: 5. CDR3 nucleotide sequence: TGTGCTAGTGGTTTAGGGACTAGCGTCACCACAGATACGCAGTATTTT. It translates to CASGLGTSVTTDTQYF.

On this clone itself: Additional DNA sequences in this sample encode the identical CDR3. The chain employs TRBV18 and TRBJ2-2; D unresolved. Trimming removed 6 bases at V and 0 bases at J, with 5 bases between. Germline V gene sequence: CDR1 KGHSH, CDR2 LQKENI. The length of the CDR3 is 13 residues. The CDR3 region is CASSPANTGELFF. In nucleotides, the CDR3 is TGTGCCAGCTCCCCCGCGAACACCGGGGAGCTGTTTTTT. The full variable domain, in which reference TRBV18 and TRBJ2-2 provide the parts outside the CDR3, is NAGVMQNPRHLVRRRGQEARLRCSPMKGHSHVYWYRQLPEEGLKFMVYLQKENIIDESGMPKERFSAEFPKEGPSILRIQQVVRGDSAAYFCASSPANTGELFFGEGSRLTVL.

The rearrangement links TRBV7-2 to TRBJ2-1; TRBD2 aligns across 7 bases. The CDR3 contains 15 residues. J gave up 1 base and V 3 bases, and 3 bases lay outside the gene matches. Germline values: CDR1 SGHTA, CDR2 FQGNSA. Here the CDR3 DNA reads TGTGCCAGCAGCTTCTTGGGGGGGTCCTACAATGAGCAGTTCTTC. Translated: CASSFLGGSYNEQFF.

This clone was counted only a few times. The V and J genes are TRBV4-1 and TRBJ2-7; TRBD2 might be the D (6 bases). The CDR3 runs 13 residues. The germline V gene has CDR1 MGHRA and CDR2 YSYEKL. V dropped 3 bases and J dropped 4 bases, with 10 bases sitting between them. For the CDR3, the DNA is TGCGCCAGCAGCCACGGGGCGGGGTACGAGCAGTACTTC. Residues: CASSHGAGYEQYF.

V and J are TRBV5-1 and TRBJ1-2; possibly TRBD1 for D (6 bases). The CDR3 extends over 14 amino acids. Trimming took 4 bases from V and 2 from J, leaving 12 bases between them. Germline CDR1 and CDR2: SGHRS and YFSETQ. This chain's CDR3 is CASSPGRGNYGYTF. The CDR3 DNA reads TGCGCCAGCAGCCCCGGGAGGGGGAACTATGGCTACACCTTC.

V is TRBV7-8 and J is TRBJ2-3; D may be TRBD2 (5 bases). This CDR3 comprises 14 residues. Germline-derived CDR1 and CDR2 are SGHVS and FQNEAQ. V was cut by 5 bases and J by 3 bases, with 12 bases left in between. Here the CDR3 reads CASSLSRTTDTQYF. CDR3 DNA: TGTGCCAGCAGCCTAAGTCGGACTACAGATACGCAGTATTTT.

The chain has TRBV30 and TRBJ1-2; D remains unclear. The V gene lost 0 bases and the J gene lost 0 bases, with 8 bases spanning the gap. The CDR3 has 14 residues. CDR1 is GTSNPN and CDR2 is SVGIG in the germline V gene (reference sequence). CDR3: CAWSVKGTNYGYTF. The CDR3 nucleotides are TGTGCCTGGAGTGTAAAAGGGACTAACTATGGCTACACCTTC.

The rearrangement uses TRBV7-9 and TRBJ1-1; perhaps TRBD1 as D (5 bases). The CDR3 runs to 13 residues. The germline V and J ends were trimmed by 6 bases and 1 base, with 9 bases remaining between them. Germline V lookup: CDR1 SEHNR, CDR2 FQNEAQ (reference sequence). CDR3 nucleotide sequence: TGTGCCAGCAGAGGGGAGGGGAACACTGAAGCTTTCTTT. Amino acids: CASRGEGNTEAFF.

CDR3: CASSVVVSGAYEQYF. The CDR3, as DNA: TGTGCCAGCAGCGTAGTGGTTTCAGGGGCCTACGAGCAGTACTTC. J is TRBJ2-7 and V is TRBV9, with D perhaps TRBD1 (6 bases). The CDR3 consists of 15 residues. Trimming stripped 0 bases from V and 2 bases from J, with 12 bases between. Germline CDR1 and CDR2: SGDLS and YYNGEE.

The CDR3 DNA reads as TGCGCCAGCATCGGACCCTCAGAGACCCAGTACTTC. Residues: CASIGPSETQYF. This rearrangement joins TRBV5-1 to TRBJ2-5; no firm D call. Trimming took 6 bases from V and 4 from J, leaving 10 bases between them. The germline CDR1 and CDR2 sequences are SGHRS and YFSETQ. The CDR3 runs to 12 residues.

This clone was recorded once. The chain couples TRBV19 to TRBJ2-4; TRBD2 agrees at 7 bases. In germline, CDR1 is LNHDA, CDR2 SQIVND (reference sequence). The junction had 4 bases not matched to a gene; V was cut back by 3 bases and J by 2 bases. The CDR3 contains 15 residues. Written as DNA, the CDR3 is TGTGCCAGTAGTATGGCGGGAGTCCCCAAAAACATTCAGTACTTC. Translating it yields CASSMAGVPKNIQYF.

The rearrangement uses TRBV6-5 and TRBJ1-1, with TRBD1 as a possible D gene (5 bases). Germline V gene sequence: CDR1 MNHEY, CDR2 SVGAGI. The V and J ends lost 0 bases and 1 base respectively, with 12 bases between them. The CDR3 is 16 residues long. In nucleotides, the CDR3 is TGTGCCAGCAGTTACTCGAGAAGGGGTGGGAACACTGAAGCTTTCTTT. This translates into CASSYSRRGGNTEAFF.

A few counts support this clone. The sample has other DNA sequences that encode this CDR3 too. The chain links TRBV19 to TRBJ2-7, with 7 bases lining up with TRBD1. Germline V lookup: CDR1 LNHDA, CDR2 SQIVND (reference sequence). There are 13 residues in the CDR3. V lost 1 base, J lost 3 bases, and 0 bases stayed unmatched. The CDR3 bases are TGTGCCAGTAGTATAGGGACAGGCTACGAGCAGTACTTC. This sequence encodes CASSIGTGYEQYF.

V and J are TRBV5-4 and TRBJ2-1; TRBD2 might be the D (5 bases). The germline V gene has CDR1 SGHNT and CDR2 YYREEE (reference sequence). With 4 bases removed from V and 7 bases from J, the gap between germline ends came to 9 bases. The length of the CDR3 is 12 residues. The CDR3 reads CASSREGNEQFF. CDR3 bases: TGTGCCAGCAGCCGGGAAGGGAATGAGCAGTTCTTC.

This clone was observed a handful of times. The gene calls are TRBV7-8 and TRBJ1-2; possibly TRBD1 for D (5 bases). V lost 6 bases and J 2 bases, leaving 10 bases between the germline ends. Per germline, CDR1 SGHVS and CDR2 FQNEAQ. CDR3 length: 13 residues. The CDR3 loop is CASSSGLNYGYTF. CDR3 nucleotide sequence: TGTGCCAGCAGTTCGGGACTGAACTATGGCTACACCTTC.

Only a few counts were recorded for this clone. The chain uses TRBV5-8 and TRBJ2-1, with unresolved D. CDR1 is SGHTS and CDR2 is YDEGEE in the germline V gene. This CDR3 region has 14 residues. Deletions cut 2 bases from V and 8 bases from J, with 14 bases between. CDR3 nucleotides: TGTGCCAGCAGCTTCGTGTCCCGGTTGCATGAGCAGTTCTTC. Translating it yields CASSFVSRLHEQFF.

This chain links TRBV2 with TRBJ2-2; the D gene is possibly TRBD1 (6 bases). The V and J ends lost 6 bases and 0 bases respectively, with 8 bases between them. Germline CDR1 SNHLY, CDR2 FYNNEI. The CDR3 contains 14 residues. In DNA, the CDR3 is TGTGCCAGCAGGGCAGGGGCGAACACCGGGGAGCTGTTTTTT. As protein: CASRAGANTGELFF.

CDR3 in DNA: TGTGCCAGCTCACCGCGTCCGGGGAGCGGGGAGCTGTTTTTT. Encoded protein: CASSPRPGSGELFF. This sequence joins TRBV18 and TRBJ2-2; perhaps TRBD2 as D (5 bases). The CDR3 runs to 14 residues. Trimming took off 3 bases at V and 7 bases at J, with 12 bases between the two ends. From germline, CDR1 is KGHSH and CDR2 LQKENI.

The chain joins TRBV5-4 to TRBJ2-1; perhaps TRBD2 as D (6 bases). This CDR3 is 14 amino acids long. Germline V lookup: CDR1 SGHNT, CDR2 YYREEE (reference sequence). Trimming removed 1 base from V and 4 bases from J, with 9 bases in between. The CDR3 DNA reads as TGTGCCAGCAGCTTGACTAGCCCGTACAATGAGCAGTTCTTC. Translating it yields CASSLTSPYNEQFF.

The V and J genes are TRBV7-6 and TRBJ2-5; TRBD2 matches 7 bases. The CDR3 runs 18 residues. J gave up 5 bases and V 0 bases, and 15 bases lay outside the gene matches. Germline-derived CDR1 and CDR2 are SGHVS and FNYEAQ. This chain's CDR3 is CASSLARLFGGGLETQYF. CDR3 in DNA: TGTGCCAGCAGCTTAGCGAGACTTTTCGGCGGGGGTTTGGAGACCCAGTACTTC.

The rearrangement uses TRBV27 and TRBJ2-7, with 10 bases that match TRBD2. The CDR3 is 14 amino acids. Trimming took 5 bases from V and 4 from J; bases not matched to a gene: 5. Germline V gene data show CDR1 as MNHEY and CDR2 as SMNVEV (reference sequence). The chain's CDR3 is CASSPGLAAYEQYF. Written as DNA, the CDR3 is TGTGCCAGCAGTCCCGGACTAGCGGCATACGAGCAGTACTTC.

This clone turned up a few times. The V call is TRBV5-4, the J call TRBJ1-2; D might be TRBD1 (5 bases). V was shortened by 4 bases and J by 5 bases, with 9 bases between the two germline ends. The CDR3 is 12 amino acids. Germline V gene lookup returns CDR1 SGHNT and CDR2 YYREEE (reference sequence). In nucleotides, the CDR3 is TGTGCCAGCAGCCCGGGACGTTATGGCTACACCTTC. It codes for CASSPGRYGYTF.

V usage is TRBV27 and J usage is TRBJ2-3; D may be TRBD2 (5 bases). The V gene lost 6 bases and the J gene lost 1 base, with 8 bases spanning the gap. This CDR3 is 13 amino acids long. Germline V gene sequence: CDR1 MNHEY, CDR2 SMNVEV (reference sequence). CDR3 DNA sequence: TGTGCCAGCAGCCGGGGAGGCACAGATACGCAGTATTTT. This sequence encodes CASSRGGTDTQYF.

The rearrangement uses TRBV4-1 and TRBJ1-5; D is possibly TRBD1 (5 bases). The CDR3 runs to 13 residues. V was trimmed by 3 bases and J by 6 bases, leaving 9 bases between them. The V gene's germline CDR1 is MGHRA and CDR2 YSYEKL. The CDR3 nucleotides are TGCGCCAGCAGCCAGGGGCTAGGTCAGCCCCAGCATTTT. It codes for CASSQGLGQPQHF.

This CDR3 reads CASSYEGQGASPLHF. The CDR3 DNA sequence: TGTGCCAGCAGTTACGAGGGACAGGGGGCTTCACCCCTCCACTTT. This chain uses TRBV6-5 with TRBJ1-6; 12 bases are shared with TRBD1. From germline, CDR1 is MNHEY and CDR2 SVGAGI. V lost 2 bases, J lost 9 bases, and 2 bases stayed unmatched. This CDR3 contains 15 residues.

The chain recombines TRBV2 with TRBJ1-2, with unresolved D. This CDR3 is 13 amino acids long. Germline lookup yields CDR1 SNHLY and CDR2 FYNNEI. This CDR3 is CANEYKTNYGYTF. DNA of the CDR3: TGTGCTAACGAGTATAAGACTAACTATGGCTACACCTTC.

In its sample, this clone was seen once. This rearrangement joins TRBV19 to TRBJ1-2; perhaps TRBD1 as D (5 bases). The CDR3 sequence is 12 residues long. Germline-derived CDR1 and CDR2 are LNHDA and SQIVND (reference sequence). V lost 3 bases and J lost 7, with 9 bases in between. This CDR3 is CASSIGGSGYTF. The CDR3 nucleotides are TGTGCCAGTAGTATTGGGGGATCTGGCTACACCTTC.

The rearrangement joins TRBV21-1 to TRBJ1-6; TRBD1 is taken as the D call from the table, unchecked against the DNA. TRBV21-1 is a listed pseudogene. The CDR3 has 18 amino acids. The CDR3 nucleotides read TGTGCCAGCAGCGAAAAAAGGGACAGGAGCTCCTATAATTCACCCCTCCACTTT. Its protein product is CASSEKRDRSSYNSPLHF.

This clone has a handful of counts. The V call is TRBV2, the J call TRBJ2-7, with D possibly matching TRBD1 (6 bases). Trimming took 11 bases from V and 1 from J, leaving 18 bases between them. Germline loops: CDR1 SNHLY, CDR2 FYNNEI. This CDR3 region has 14 residues. The DNA for the CDR3 is TGTGCCCACAGGGCACGGACGGATTCCTACGAGCAGTACTTC. The encoded protein is CAHRARTDSYEQYF.

This chain links TRBV5-4 with TRBJ2-3; D is possibly TRBD1 (6 bases). There are 13 residues in the CDR3. Trimming shortened V by 4 bases and J by 3 bases, and 9 bases separated the two germline ends. Germline V CDR1 and CDR2: SGHNT, YYREEE (reference sequence). CDR3 region: CASSIQGTDTQYF. For the CDR3, the DNA is TGTGCCAGCAGCATACAGGGAACAGATACGCAGTATTTT.

The chain links TRBV27 to TRBJ2-5; 11 bases line up with TRBD2. Germline loops: CDR1 MNHEY, CDR2 SMNVEV (reference sequence). This CDR3 is built from 14 residues. The V segment lost 8 bases and the J segment 3 bases; nucleotides outside the gene matches: 5. CDR3 bases: TGTGCCAGCGGACCGGGACTAGCGGAAGAGACCCAGTACTTC. Translation: CASGPGLAEETQYF.